This TCR beta chain stems from a study of siplizumab effects on memory and regulatory T cells. In regard to this clone: Its antigen is still unknown.

Study results and limitations: Confirmation was lacking for the suppressive function of proliferating Tregs derived from siplizumab cultures. Memory T cells appeared less diverse than naive cells, which seemed to contribute substantially to alloresponse. The Treg-derived share of mappable alloreactive CD4+ clones averaged 68.8% with siplizumab and around 26% in controls.

TCRdb's copy holds only in-frame clones and misses some; the assay was immunoSEQ multiplex PCR. This sample has some 65,000 clones, with around 90% found just once. CDR3 length: 13 residues. The germline V and J ends were trimmed by 5 bases and 8 bases, with 14 bases remaining between them. Germline-derived CDR1 and CDR2 are MNHEY and SMNVEV (reference sequence). This chain uses TRBV27 with TRBJ2-3; D possibly matches TRBD1 or TRBD2 (5 bases each). The specimen sequenced was Tregs sorted from blood. The clonotype originates from a human donor in good health. The CDR3 nucleotides read TGTGCCAGCAGTCTCCGGGGACCGGGTACGCAGTATTTT. Protein sequence: CASSLRGPGTQYF.